The rows below give T cell receptor beta chains drawn from one sample of a study of response to subunit inactivated influenza vaccine. TCRdb independently ran MiXCR on the RT-PCR reads; one entry per CDR3 protein. The sample gives about 540,000 distinct CDR3 sequences, approximately 20% of which show up once; around 2.8% is in the top ten. The data were also submitted as part of a second study, on T cells expressing NK-cell markers.

Sequences were derived from CD4+ T cells sorted from PBMCs, sampled 12 days after vaccination. Receptors originate from a man between 45 and 60 years old who received an inactivated influenza vaccine. The CDR3 runs from the conserved cysteine through the conserved F or W.

CDR3 length	V gene	J gene	CDR3 protein
15	TRBV10-2	TRBJ2-3	CASSLGGHRTDTQYF
13	TRBV11-2	TRBJ2-7	CASSLVFNYEQYF
13	TRBV7-9	TRBJ1-5	CASSLFGNQPQHF
17	TRBV5-6	TRBJ1-6	CASSLPGASGWNSPLHF
18	TRBV6-5	TRBJ2-6	CASSYSRDTGSGANVLTF
16	TRBV7-2	TRBJ2-1	CASSLVTGGSYNEQFF
16	TRBV7-8	TRBJ2-7	CASSLPPGLAGGEQYF
15	TRBV28	TRBJ2-6	CASSSVRAGANVLTF
16	TRBV4-3	TRBJ2-1	CASSQATGGPDNEQFF
15	TRBV7-2	TRBJ1-5	CASSFGTGSNQPQHF
12	TRBV29-1	TRBJ2-2	CSATQGAGELFF
12	TRBV5-1	TRBJ2-3	CASSSGQGTQYF
14	TRBV28	TRBJ2-1	CASISPGTNNEQFF